Listed below are T cell receptor beta chains from one sample, sequenced in a study of blood T cell repertoires in COVID-19. The method was immunoSEQ multiplex PCR; TCRdb's version includes in-frame clones alone and lacks a portion of them. The profile shows under 300,000 clones, about 86% of them singletons. What was sequenced was peripheral blood. These receptors were collected from a woman between 65 and 79 years old with COVID-19, enrolled during active disease. Both conserved end residues are part of each CDR3. The order of the fields is D gene, clone size, V gene, J gene, CDR3 DNA, CDR3 protein. The D gene is left open where the match is weak. The size of a clone is reported for some rows only, either as once, few or many, or as a class for expanded clones.

NA	NA	TRBV28	TRBJ2-7	TGTGCCAGCAGAGGCTCAGGTGTCAAGCAGTACTTC	CASRGSGVKQYF
NA	NA	TRBV21-1	TRBJ2-7	TGTGCCAGCAGCGGAGGACTCTACGAGCAGTACTTC	CASSGGLYEQYF
NA	NA	TRBV9	TRBJ1-1	TGTGCCAGCAGCGTAGAGGGCCAGGGGAACACTGAAGCTTTCTTT	CASSVEGQGNTEAFF
TRBD2	NA	TRBV6-5	TRBJ2-2	TGTGCCAGCACCGCGGGGAGGGTGTCCACCGGGGAGCTGTTTTTT	CASTAGRVSTGELFF
NA	NA	TRBV4-3	TRBJ1-3	TGCGCCAGCAGCCAAGGAGCAGGGGCAGGAAACACCATATATTTT	CASSQGAGAGNTIYF
NA	NA	TRBV11-2	TRBJ2-1	TGTGCCAGCAGAACACCGGGAAAGAGGCTTGGTGAGCAGTTCTTC	CASRTPGKRLGEQFF
NA	NA	TRBV10-1	TRBJ1-5	TGCGCCAGCAGTGAGGGGGGGTGGGATCAGCCCCAGCATTTT	CASSEGGWDQPQHF
NA	once	TRBV11-2	TRBJ2-5	TGTGCCAGCGGGGCAGGCCAGACCCAGTACTTC	CASGAGQTQYF
TRBD2	NA	TRBV24-1	TRBJ2-1	TGTGCCACCAGTGATTTAGGGCTAGCGGGGGGGGACAATGAGCAGTTCTTC	CATSDLGLAGGDNEQFF
NA	NA	TRBV2	TRBJ1-4	TGTGCCAGCAACTTGGCTAATGAAAAACTGTTTTTT	CASNLANEKLFF
NA	NA	TRBV28	TRBJ2-5	TGTGCCAGCAGTTCCAGTGGGGAGCAAGAGACCCAGTACTTC	CASSSSGEQETQYF
TRBD1	NA	TRBV7-8	TRBJ1-4	TGTGCCAGCAGCTCGGGACAGGGGGCAATGGTTCGTGAAAAACTGTTTTTT	CASSSGQGAMVREKLFF
NA	NA	TRBV2	TRBJ2-7	TGTGCCCGGCAGCGTGAAGAGCGAAGCTCCTACGAGCAGTACTTC	CARQREERSSYEQYF
NA	NA	TRBV2	TRBJ2-7	TGTGCCAGCAGTGAGTCGGGGGTTGTGTACGAGCAGTACTTC	CASSESGVVYEQYF
TRBD1	NA	TRBV11-3	TRBJ2-7	TGTGCCAGCAGCTTAGGGACAGGGGAGCAGTACTTC	CASSLGTGEQYF
NA	NA	TRBV30	TRBJ1-5	TGTGCCTGGAGTCATGGGACACCCCCCGAGCCCCAGCATTTT	CAWSHGTPPEPQHF
NA	NA	TRBV5-1	TRBJ1-2	TGCGCCAGCAGCTTTTCCGGTAACGGGGACTATGGCTACACCTTC	CASSFSGNGDYGYTF
NA	NA	TRBV2	TRBJ2-7	TGTGCCAGCAAAACTAACTCCTACGAGCAGTACTTC	CASKTNSYEQYF
NA	NA	TRBV12-3/TRBV12-4	TRBJ2-1	TGTGCCAGCAGTCCCCAACTAGGGCATGAGCAGTTCTTC	CASSPQLGHEQFF
TRBD1	NA	TRBV6-5	TRBJ1-5	TGTGCCAGCGAGACAGGGGGCGTCCAGCCCCAGCATTTT	CASETGGVQPQHF
TRBD1	NA	TRBV4-1	TRBJ1-1	TGCGCCAGCAGCCATCGACAGGGAAGGGCTTTCTTT	CASSHRQGRAFF
TRBD1	few	TRBV15	TRBJ2-7	TGTGCCACCAGCAGCCCCGGGACAGGGGGACGTAGAACCTACGAGCAGTACTTC	CATSSPGTGGRRTYEQYF
TRBD1	NA	TRBV18	TRBJ2-6	TGTGCCAGCTCATCAACCGGGACAGGGCGGGCTGGGGCCAACGTCCTGACTTTC	CASSSTGTGRAGANVLTF
NA	once	TRBV27	TRBJ2-7	TGTGCCAGCAGTTTATCCGGGAACGTCGAGCAGTACTTC	CASSLSGNVEQYF